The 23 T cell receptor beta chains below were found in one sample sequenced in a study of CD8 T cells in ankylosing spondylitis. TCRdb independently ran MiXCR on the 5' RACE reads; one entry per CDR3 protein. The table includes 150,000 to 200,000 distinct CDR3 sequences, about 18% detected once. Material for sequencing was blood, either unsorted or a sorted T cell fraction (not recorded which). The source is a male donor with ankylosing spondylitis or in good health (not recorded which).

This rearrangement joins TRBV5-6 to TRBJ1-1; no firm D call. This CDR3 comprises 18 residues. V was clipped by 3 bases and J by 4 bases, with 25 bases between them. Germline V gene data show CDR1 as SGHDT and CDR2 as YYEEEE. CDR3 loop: CASSYARYWVPEVTEAFF. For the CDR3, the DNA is TGTGCCAGCAGCTATGCTCGATATTGGGTTCCAGAGGTCACTGAAGCTTTCTTT.

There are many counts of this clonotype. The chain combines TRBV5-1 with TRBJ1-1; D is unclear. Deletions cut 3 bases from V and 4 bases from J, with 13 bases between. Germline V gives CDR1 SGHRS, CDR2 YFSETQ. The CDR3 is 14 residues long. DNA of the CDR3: TGCGCCAGCAGCTCCGGTCGGGGTAGCACTGAAGCTTTCTTT. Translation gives CASSSGRGSTEAFF.

The CDR3 protein is CASSQNRAYEQYF. DNA of the CDR3: TGCGCCAGCAGTCAAAACAGGGCCTACGAGCAGTACTTC. The rearrangement links TRBV23-1 to TRBJ2-7; a weak D match, TRBD1 (6 bases). TRBV23-1 has ORF status, its function being uncertain. This CDR3 is built from 13 residues. V lost 2 bases to trimming and J lost 2 bases, with 7 bases between them.

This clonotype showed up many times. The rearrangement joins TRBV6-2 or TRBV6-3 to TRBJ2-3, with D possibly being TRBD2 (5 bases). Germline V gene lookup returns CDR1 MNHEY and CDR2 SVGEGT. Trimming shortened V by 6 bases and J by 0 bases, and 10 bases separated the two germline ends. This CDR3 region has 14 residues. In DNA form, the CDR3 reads TGTGCCAGCAGCTGGAGCGGTAGCACAGATACGCAGTATTTT. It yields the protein CASSWSGSTDTQYF.

CDR3 amino acids: CASSADGNSGNTIYF. CDR3 DNA: TGTGCCAGCAGTGCGGACGGCAACTCTGGAAACACCATATATTTT. The chain links TRBV12-3 or TRBV12-4 to TRBJ1-3; no clear D gene. This CDR3 contains 15 residues. The V end was cut by 5 bases, the J end by 0 bases, with 11 bases between.

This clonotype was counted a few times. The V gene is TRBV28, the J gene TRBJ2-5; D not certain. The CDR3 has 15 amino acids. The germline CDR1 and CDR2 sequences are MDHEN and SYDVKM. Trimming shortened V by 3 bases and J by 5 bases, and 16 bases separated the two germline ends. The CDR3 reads CASSFGLQYRETQYF. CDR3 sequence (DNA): TGTGCCAGCAGTTTCGGGTTACAGTATAGGGAGACCCAGTACTTC.

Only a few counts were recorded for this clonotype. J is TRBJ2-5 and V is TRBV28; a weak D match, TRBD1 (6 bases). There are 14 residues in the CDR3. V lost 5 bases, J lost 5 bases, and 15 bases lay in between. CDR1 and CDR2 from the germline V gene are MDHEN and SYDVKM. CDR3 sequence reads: CASSVQGTDETQYF. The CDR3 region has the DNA TGTGCCAGCAGTGTACAGGGCACGGATGAGACCCAGTACTTC. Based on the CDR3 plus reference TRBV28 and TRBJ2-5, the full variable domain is DVKVTQSSRYLVKRTGEKVFLECVQDMDHENMFWYRQDPGLGLRLIYFSYDVKMKEKGDIPEGYSVSREKKERFSLILESASTNQTSMYLCASSVQGTDETQYFGPGTRLLVL.

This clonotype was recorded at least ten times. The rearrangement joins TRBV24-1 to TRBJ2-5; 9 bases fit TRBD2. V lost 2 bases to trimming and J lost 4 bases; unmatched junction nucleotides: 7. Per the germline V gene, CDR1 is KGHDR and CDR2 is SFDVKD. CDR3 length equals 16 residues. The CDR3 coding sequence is TGTGCCACCAGTGATTCAGCGGGAGGAAAGGCAGAGACCCAGTACTTC. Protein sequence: CATSDSAGGKAETQYF.

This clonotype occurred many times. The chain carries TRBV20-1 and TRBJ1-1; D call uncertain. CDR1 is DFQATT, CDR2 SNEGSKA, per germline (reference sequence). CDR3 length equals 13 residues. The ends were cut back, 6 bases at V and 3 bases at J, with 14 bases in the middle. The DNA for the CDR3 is TGCAGTGCGTCCTCTGCGTGGGACACTGAAGCTTTCTTT. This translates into CSASSAWDTEAFF.

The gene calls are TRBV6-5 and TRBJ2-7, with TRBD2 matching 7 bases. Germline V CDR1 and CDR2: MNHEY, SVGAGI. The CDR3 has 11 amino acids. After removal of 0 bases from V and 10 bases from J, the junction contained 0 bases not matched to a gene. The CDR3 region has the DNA TGTGCCAGCAGTTACTCGACTAGCCAGTACTTC. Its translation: CASSYSTSQYF.

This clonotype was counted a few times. The CDR3 coding sequence is TGTGCCTCAGGAGGGACAGGTGGCTATGGCTACACCTTC. Protein product: CASGGTGGYGYTF. The V call is TRBV5-6, the J call TRBJ1-2, with 8 bases fitting TRBD1. With V trimmed by 10 bases and J by 4 bases, 9 bases remained unmatched. Germline values: CDR1 SGHDT, CDR2 YYEEEE. This CDR3 is built from 13 residues.

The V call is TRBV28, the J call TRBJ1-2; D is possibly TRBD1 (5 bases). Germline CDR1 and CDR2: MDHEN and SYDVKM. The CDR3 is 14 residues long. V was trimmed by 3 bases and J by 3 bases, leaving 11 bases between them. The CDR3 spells CASSLLSRDYGYTF. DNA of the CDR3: TGTGCCAGCAGTTTGCTTTCCAGGGACTATGGCTACACCTTC.

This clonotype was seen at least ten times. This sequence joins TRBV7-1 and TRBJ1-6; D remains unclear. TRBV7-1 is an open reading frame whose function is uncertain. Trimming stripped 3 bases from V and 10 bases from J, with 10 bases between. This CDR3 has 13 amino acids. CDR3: CASSSPPGSPLHF. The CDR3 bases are TGTGCCAGCAGCTCCCCGCCTGGGTCACCCCTCCACTTT.

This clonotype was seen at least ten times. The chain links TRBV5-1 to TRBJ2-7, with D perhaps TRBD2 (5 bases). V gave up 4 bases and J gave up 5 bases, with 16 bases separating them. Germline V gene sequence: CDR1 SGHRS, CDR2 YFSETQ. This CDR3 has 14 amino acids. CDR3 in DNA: TGCGCCAGCAGCAGAGCGGTAGTGAGGGACGAGCAGTACTTC. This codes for CASSRAVVRDEQYF.

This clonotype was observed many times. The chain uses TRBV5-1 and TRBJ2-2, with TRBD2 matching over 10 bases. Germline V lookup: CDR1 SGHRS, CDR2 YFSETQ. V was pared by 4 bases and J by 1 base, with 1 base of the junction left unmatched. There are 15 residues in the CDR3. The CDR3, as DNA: TGCGCCAGCAGCCGACTAGCGGGGAACACCGGGGAGCTGTTTTTT. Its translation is CASSRLAGNTGELFF.

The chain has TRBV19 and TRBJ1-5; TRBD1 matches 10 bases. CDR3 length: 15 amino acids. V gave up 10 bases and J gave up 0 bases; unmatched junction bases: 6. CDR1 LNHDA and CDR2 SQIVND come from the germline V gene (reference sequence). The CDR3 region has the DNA TGTGCCACGCGACAGGGGGCAAGTAGCAATCAGCCCCAGCATTTT. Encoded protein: CATRQGASSNQPQHF.

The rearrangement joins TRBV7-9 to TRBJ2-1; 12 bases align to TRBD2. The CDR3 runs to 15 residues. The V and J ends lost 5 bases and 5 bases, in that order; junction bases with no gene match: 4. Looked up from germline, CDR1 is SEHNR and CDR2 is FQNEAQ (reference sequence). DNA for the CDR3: TGTGCCAGCAGCCCGCGACTAGCGGGAGACAATGAGCAGTTCTTC. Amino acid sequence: CASSPRLAGDNEQFF.

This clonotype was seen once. DNA of the CDR3: TGCGCCAGCAGAATGGACAGGACCTATGGCTACACCTTC. Amino acids: CASRMDRTYGYTF. The chain is built from TRBV5-1 and TRBJ1-2; 7 bases fit TRBD1. Germline V gene lookup returns CDR1 SGHRS and CDR2 YFSETQ. The CDR3 loop spans 13 amino acids. V shed 5 bases and J 4 bases; nucleotides not matched to a gene: 5.

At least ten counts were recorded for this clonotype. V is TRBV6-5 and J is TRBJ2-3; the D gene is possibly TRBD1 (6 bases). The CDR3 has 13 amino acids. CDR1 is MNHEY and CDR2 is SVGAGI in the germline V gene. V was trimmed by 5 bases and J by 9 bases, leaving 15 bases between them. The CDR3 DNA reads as TGTGCCAGCAGTCGACCGGCTAGGGGGACGCAGTATTTT. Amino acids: CASSRPARGTQYF.

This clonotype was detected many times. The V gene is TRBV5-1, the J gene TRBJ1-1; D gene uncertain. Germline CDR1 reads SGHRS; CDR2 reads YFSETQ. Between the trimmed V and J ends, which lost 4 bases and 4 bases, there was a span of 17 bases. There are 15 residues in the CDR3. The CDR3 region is CASSPSPGRSTEAFF. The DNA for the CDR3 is TGCGCCAGCAGCCCCAGCCCGGGTAGGAGCACTGAAGCTTTCTTT.

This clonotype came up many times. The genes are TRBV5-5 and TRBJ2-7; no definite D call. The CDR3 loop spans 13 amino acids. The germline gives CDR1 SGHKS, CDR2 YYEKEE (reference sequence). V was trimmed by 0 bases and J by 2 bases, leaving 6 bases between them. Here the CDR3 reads CASSLVNPYEQYF. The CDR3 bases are TGTGCCAGCAGCTTGGTGAATCCCTACGAGCAGTACTTC. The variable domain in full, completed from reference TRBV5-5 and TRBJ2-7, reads DAGVTQSPTHLIKTRGQQVTLRCSPISGHKSVSWYQQVLGQGPQFIFQYYEKEERGRGNFPDRFSARQFPNYSSELNVNALLLGDSALYLCASSLVNPYEQYFGPGTRLTVT.

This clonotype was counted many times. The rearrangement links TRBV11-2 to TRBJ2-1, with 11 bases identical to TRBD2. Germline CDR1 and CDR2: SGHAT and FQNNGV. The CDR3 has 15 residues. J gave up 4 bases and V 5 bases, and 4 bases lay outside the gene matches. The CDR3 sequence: CASSPSSGGYNEQFF. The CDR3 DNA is TGTGCCAGCAGCCCGTCTAGCGGGGGGTACAATGAGCAGTTCTTC.

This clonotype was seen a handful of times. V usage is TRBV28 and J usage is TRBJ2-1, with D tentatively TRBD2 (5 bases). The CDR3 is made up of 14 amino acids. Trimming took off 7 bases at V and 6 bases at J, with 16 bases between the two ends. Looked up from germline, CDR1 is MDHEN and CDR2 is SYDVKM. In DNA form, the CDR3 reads TGTGCCAGCACCGAAACCCGGACTTCCAATGAGCAGTTCTTC. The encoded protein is CASTETRTSNEQFF.